This T cell receptor beta chain stems from a study of molecular identifiers for immune sequencing clone quantification. TCRdb reprocessed the PCR reads via MiXCR and lists one record per CDR3 protein. Seen here are over 600,000 distinct CDR3 sequences, less than 20% observed once, and the top ten hold under 0.95%. The CDR3 length is 16 residues. CDR1 is SGHAT, CDR2 FQNNGV, per germline. The V end was cut by 0 bases, the J end by 0 bases, with 12 bases between. The chain joins TRBV11-2 to TRBJ2-7, with a tentative D call TRBD2 (5 bases). The clonotype originates from a human donor in good health. Some libraries in this study had Jurkat cell RNA spiked in. The sequencing input was naive CD8+ T cells from blood, with Jurkat cell RNA spiked in. Specified subset: FACS-sorted CD8+CD4-CCR7+CD45RA+ naive T cells. Here the CDR3 DNA reads TGTGCCAGCAGCTTAGATCAAGCGGCAAGCTCCTACGAGCAGTACTTC. Translated: CASSLDQAASSYEQYF.